This record concerns one TCR beta chain sequence. The antigen is not known. The source of the sample is a study of T cells after yellow fever vaccination. Study-level information: Fractions with few cells were prepared using SMART-Seq v4 Ultra Low Input.

General study results and limits: A faster peak, day 5 versus 15, was reached by the weaker secondary response. Overlap between CD4 and CD8 compartments was detected for a small share of clonotypes.

TCRdb itself ran the 5' RACE reads through MiXCR, one entry per CDR3 protein. The data hold 120,000 or so distinct CDR3 sequences, with around 15% observed a single time. Source: CD8+ T cells sorted from PBMCs, taken 5 days after the yellow fever booster vaccination. The clonotype comes from a man younger than 30 who received the YFV17D yellow fever vaccine.

The CDR3 DNA sequence: TGTGCCAGCAGTGTACATAGCGGGGCGAGCACAGATACGCAGTATTTT. Its protein is CASSVHSGASTDTQYF. V usage is TRBV27 and J usage is TRBJ2-3, with 8 bases lining up with TRBD2. The CDR3 loop spans 16 amino acids. Germline V gene lookup returns CDR1 MNHEY and CDR2 SMNVEV (reference sequence). J lost 0 bases, V lost 5 bases, and 7 bases had no gene match.